These 20 T cell receptor beta chains came from one sample sequenced in a study of naive and memory T cell subsets. Two oligonucleotides, mixed equimolar, formed the beta constant-region primer covering TRBC1 and TRBC2. TCRdb analysed the UMI-ligation and nested PCR reads with MiXCR anew, one entry per CDR3 protein. The top ten clones hold approximately 0.93% of a sample with tens of thousands of distinct CDR3 sequences, 13% of them seen once. The material sequenced was central memory CD4+ T cells from blood. These receptors were obtained from a human donor in good health.

CDR3 coding DNA: TGCAGCGTTAGCGGGAGAGGGGCCACCGGGGAGCTGTTTTTT. It encodes CSVSGRGATGELFF. The chain joins TRBV29-1 to TRBJ2-2, with 8 positions matching TRBD2. CDR3 length equals 14 residues. V was pared by 5 bases and J by 4 bases, with 6 bases of the junction left unmatched. Germline V gives CDR1 SQVTM, CDR2 ANQGSEA.

The chain carries TRBV11-1 and TRBJ2-5; tentatively, D is TRBD1 or TRBD2 (5 bases each). Trimming pared 1 base from V and 2 bases from J, leaving 14 bases between. This CDR3 contains 16 residues. Germline values: CDR1 SGHAT, CDR2 FQDESV (reference sequence). CDR3 nucleotide sequence: TGTGCCAGCAGCTTAGGGCTCGGGACGGATCAAGAGACCCAGTACTTC. Protein product: CASSLGLGTDQETQYF. Variable domain in full (rest from reference TRBV11-1 and TRBJ2-5): EAEVAQSPRYKITEKSQAVAFWCDPISGHATLYWYRQILGQGPELLVQFQDESVVDDSQLPKDRFSAERLKGVDSTLKIQPAELGDSAMYLCASSLGLGTDQETQYFGPGTRLLVL.

This clonotype was recorded many times. The chain employs TRBV20-1 and TRBJ2-5, with 9 nucleotides matching TRBD1. After removal of 6 bases from V and 5 bases from J, the junction contained 13 bases not matched to a gene. The germline CDR1 and CDR2 sequences are DFQATT and SNEGSKA (reference sequence). The CDR3 loop spans 15 amino acids. As DNA, the CDR3 is TGCAGTGCCGCCGGGGACAGGGTGGGGAGGGAGACCCAGTACTTC. This gives the protein CSAAGDRVGRETQYF.

This clonotype showed up many times. The rearrangement uses TRBV20-1 and TRBJ2-7, with D possibly TRBD2 on 6 matching bases. CDR3 length equals 14 residues. Germline values: CDR1 DFQATT, CDR2 SNEGSKA (reference sequence). The V gene lost 5 bases and the J gene lost 4 bases, with 18 bases spanning the gap. CDR3 sequence reads: CSALGPGSVYEQYF. CDR3 DNA sequence: TGCAGTGCTTTAGGACCCGGGAGCGTATACGAGCAGTACTTC.

The J gene is TRBJ1-2, the V gene TRBV20-1; D might be TRBD1 (5 bases). Trimming took off 1 base at V and 6 bases at J, with 12 bases between the two ends. The CDR3 has 13 residues. CDR1 and CDR2 (germline): DFQATT, SNEGSKA (reference sequence). In DNA form, the CDR3 reads TGCAGTGCTAGAGTGTCCGGGGCGGATGGCTACACCTTC. It specifies CSARVSGADGYTF.

The J gene is TRBJ1-5, the V gene TRBV2; D gene unclear. Germline V CDR1 and CDR2: SNHLY, FYNNEI. This CDR3 region has 13 residues. The germline V and J ends were trimmed by 6 bases and 0 bases, with 6 bases remaining between them. The CDR3, as DNA: TGTGCCAGCAGAAAATATAGCAATCAGCCCCAGCATTTT. Its protein product is CASRKYSNQPQHF. The whole variable domain, remainder taken from reference TRBV2 and TRBJ1-5, is EPEVTQTPSHQVTQMGQEVILRCVPISNHLYFYWYRQILGQKVEFLVSFYNNEISEKSEIFDDQFSVERPDGSNFTLKIRSTKLEDSAMYFCASRKYSNQPQHFGDGTRLSIL.

This clonotype was seen many times. V is TRBV10-3 and J is TRBJ2-3; D remains ambiguous. Trimming cost V 8 bases and J 0 bases, with 15 bases left between them. Per the germline V gene, CDR1 is ENHRY and CDR2 is SYGVKD. The CDR3 is 15 residues long. For the CDR3, the DNA is TGTGCCATCGGTACAAGCGTCTCTAGCACAGATACGCAGTATTTT. The encoded protein is CAIGTSVSSTDTQYF.

The chain has TRBV18 and TRBJ1-5; no clear D gene. This CDR3 has 16 amino acids. V was shortened by 1 base and J by 0 bases, with 10 bases between the two germline ends. Germline V lookup: CDR1 KGHSH, CDR2 LQKENI. As DNA, the CDR3 is TGTGCCAGCTCACCACGCACACCCGATAGCAATCAGCCCCAGCATTTT. This sequence encodes CASSPRTPDSNQPQHF.

This clonotype has only a few counts. The V gene is TRBV6-6, the J gene TRBJ2-1, with D hard to call. V shed 2 bases and J shed 2 bases, with 7 bases lying between them. Germline lookup yields CDR1 MNHNY and CDR2 SVGAGI (reference sequence). The CDR3 covers 14 residues. The DNA of the CDR3 is TGTGCCAGCAGTTACCGAAAAACCTACAATGAGCAGTTCTTC. The encoded protein is CASSYRKTYNEQFF.

J is TRBJ1-3 and V is TRBV7-8, with D unclear. From germline, CDR1 is SGHVS and CDR2 FQNEAQ. The germline V and J ends were trimmed by 3 bases and 0 bases, with 9 bases remaining between them. CDR3 length equals 15 residues. CDR3 nucleotides: TGTGCCAGCAGCTTGGCCGGGGACTCTGGAAACACCATATATTTT. Translating gives CASSLAGDSGNTIYF.

V is TRBV7-9 and J is TRBJ1-1; 7 bases map to TRBD1. V gave up 4 bases and J gave up 1 base; unmatched junction bases: 9. CDR3 length: 16 residues. Germline V gene sequence: CDR1 SEHNR, CDR2 FQNEAQ (reference sequence). The CDR3 reads CASSSGNRGRNTEAFF. DNA of the CDR3: TGTGCCAGCAGCTCAGGAAACAGGGGCAGGAACACTGAAGCTTTCTTT.

The gene calls are TRBV14 and TRBJ2-5; D remains ambiguous. Trimming took 1 base from V and 0 from J, leaving 9 bases between them. Germline V gives CDR1 SGHDN, CDR2 FVKESK. CDR3 length: 15 residues. The CDR3 nucleotides read TGTGCCAGCAGCCAAGTTCTACAGTACCAAGAGACCCAGTACTTC. Its translation is CASSQVLQYQETQYF.

This clonotype was detected ten times or more. This rearrangement joins TRBV18 to TRBJ2-1; D is uncertain. Trimming took 8 bases from V and 0 from J, leaving 11 bases between them. CDR3 size: 14 residues. Germline CDR1 and CDR2: KGHSH and LQKENI. CDR3 region: CASALSSSYNEQFF. The DNA for the CDR3 is TGTGCCAGCGCGTTGAGTAGCTCCTACAATGAGCAGTTCTTC.

The chain employs TRBV6-1 and TRBJ2-3, with D possibly called TRBD1 or TRBD2 (6 bases each). V lost 6 bases to trimming and J lost 0 bases, with 13 bases between them. CDR3 length: 15 residues. CDR1 and CDR2 from the germline V gene are MNHNS and SASEGT. CDR3 nucleotides: TGTGCCAGCAGGGTTTCGGGGGCTAGCACAGATACGCAGTATTTT. Protein sequence: CASRVSGASTDTQYF.

The J gene is TRBJ1-1, the V gene TRBV7-3, with 7 bases matching TRBD1. This CDR3 spans 14 amino acids. The germline gives CDR1 SGHTA, CDR2 FQGTGA. V was pared by 5 bases and J by 3 bases, with 6 bases of the junction left unmatched. The CDR3 sequence is CASSQNQGDTEAFF. As DNA, the CDR3 is TGTGCCAGCAGCCAAAACCAGGGGGACACTGAAGCTTTCTTT.

The chain carries TRBV18 and TRBJ2-7, with D possibly matching TRBD1 (5 bases). The CDR3 is made up of 14 amino acids. CDR1 and CDR2 (germline): KGHSH, LQKENI. V shed 6 bases and J shed 2 bases, with 14 bases lying between them. As DNA, the CDR3 is TGTGCCAGCTCCGCAATGCAGGGTGCCTACGAGCAGTACTTC. It translates to CASSAMQGAYEQYF. The whole variable domain, filled in from reference TRBV18 and TRBJ2-7, reads NAGVMQNPRHLVRRRGQEARLRCSPMKGHSHVYWYRQLPEEGLKFMVYLQKENIIDESGMPKERFSAEFPKEGPSILRIQQVVRGDSAAYFCASSAMQGAYEQYFGPGTRLTVT.

V usage is TRBV25-1 and J usage is TRBJ2-3; D is unresolved. V shed 1 base and J shed 6 bases, with 8 bases lying between them. The CDR3 has 13 amino acids. The germline gives CDR1 MGHDK, CDR2 SYGVNS. CDR3: CASSESPLDTQYF. CDR3 sequence (DNA): TGTGCCAGCAGTGAATCCCCCCTGGATACGCAGTATTTT.

The table lists this clonotype with a few counts. This chain connects TRBV25-1 to TRBJ1-2; TRBD1 aligns across 12 bases. CDR3 length equals 15 residues. Germline CDR1 and CDR2: MGHDK and SYGVNS. The V gene end was trimmed by 5 bases and the J gene end by 5 bases; junction bases not matched to a gene: 6. CDR3 nucleotide sequence: TGTGCCAGCAGTCTGGGACAGGGGGCGTTATATGGCTACACCTTC. It translates to CASSLGQGALYGYTF.

A few counts support this clonotype. V gene TRBV20-1 combines with J gene TRBJ2-3, with TRBD2 as a possible D gene (5 bases). The CDR3 totals 14 residues. V lost 1 base and J 6 bases, leaving 14 bases between the germline ends. CDR1 is DFQATT and CDR2 is SNEGSKA in the germline V gene (reference sequence). CDR3 sequence (DNA): TGCAGTGCTAGAGTGTCCGGGGTTTGGGATACGCAGTATTTT. It specifies CSARVSGVWDTQYF.

This clonotype was seen at least ten times. The chain links TRBV6-5 to TRBJ2-7; 9 positions agree with TRBD2. V lost 4 bases to trimming and J lost 6 bases; unmatched junction nucleotides: 37. The germline CDR1 and CDR2 sequences are MNHEY and SVGAGI. The CDR3 loop spans 24 amino acids. Here the CDR3 DNA reads TGTGCCAGCAGTTCCGCCCAGGTTTGGGGTTGGTTTTCGCGGGAGGGATTTAAAGCGATCGAGCAGTACTTC. Amino acids: CASSSAQVWGWFSREGFKAIEQYF.